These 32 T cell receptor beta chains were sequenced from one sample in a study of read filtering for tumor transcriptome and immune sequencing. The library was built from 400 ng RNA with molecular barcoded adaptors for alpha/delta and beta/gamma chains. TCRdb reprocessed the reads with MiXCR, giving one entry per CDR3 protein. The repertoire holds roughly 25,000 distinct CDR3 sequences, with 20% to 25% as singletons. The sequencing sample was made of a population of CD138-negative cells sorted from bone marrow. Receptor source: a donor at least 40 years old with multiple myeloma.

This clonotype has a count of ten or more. CDR3 sequence reads: CASSFYLDQLQETQYF. The CDR3 nucleotides read TGTGCCAGCAGCTTTTACCTCGACCAATTACAAGAGACCCAGTACTTC. This chain uses TRBV7-9 with TRBJ2-5; the D is unclear. There are 16 residues in the CDR3. Germline lookup yields CDR1 SEHNR and CDR2 FQNEAQ (reference sequence). Trimming left V 3 bases short and J 2 bases short, with 16 bases between.

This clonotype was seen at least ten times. In DNA, the CDR3 is TGCGCCAGCAGCGTGAACAGGGGGCAGTACACCGGGGAGCTGTTTTTT. This gives the protein CASSVNRGQYTGELFF. The V call is TRBV5-1, the J call TRBJ2-2; 9 nucleotides match TRBD1. CDR3 length: 16 amino acids. V trimming: 4 bases; J trimming: 3 bases; junction bases outside the gene matches: 7. The germline V gene has CDR1 SGHRS and CDR2 YFSETQ.

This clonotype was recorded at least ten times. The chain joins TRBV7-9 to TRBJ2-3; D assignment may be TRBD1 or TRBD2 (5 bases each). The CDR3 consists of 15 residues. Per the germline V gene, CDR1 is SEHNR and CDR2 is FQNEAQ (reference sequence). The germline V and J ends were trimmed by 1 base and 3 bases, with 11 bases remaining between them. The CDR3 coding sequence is TGTGCCAGCAGCTTAGTCGGGGCAGGGACAGATACGCAGTATTTT. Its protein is CASSLVGAGTDTQYF.

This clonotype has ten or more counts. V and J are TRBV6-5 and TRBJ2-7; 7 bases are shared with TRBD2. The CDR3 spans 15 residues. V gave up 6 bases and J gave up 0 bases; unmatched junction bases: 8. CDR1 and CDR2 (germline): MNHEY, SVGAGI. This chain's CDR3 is CASRRVGLGSYEQYF. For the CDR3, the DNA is TGTGCCAGCAGACGAGTAGGACTAGGCTCCTACGAGCAGTACTTC.

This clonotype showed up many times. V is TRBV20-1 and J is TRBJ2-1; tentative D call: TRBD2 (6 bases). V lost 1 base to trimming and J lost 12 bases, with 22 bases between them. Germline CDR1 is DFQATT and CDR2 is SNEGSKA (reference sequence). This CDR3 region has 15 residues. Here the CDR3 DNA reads TGCAGTGCTAGAGGCGGGGTCACCTCCACCAGAGGGCAGTTCTTC. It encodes CSARGGVTSTRGQFF.

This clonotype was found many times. CDR3 DNA sequence: TGTGCCAGCAGCGATCAGGGTGACACTGAAGCTTTCTTT. Residues: CASSDQGDTEAFF. This chain links TRBV7-9 with TRBJ1-1, with D possibly being TRBD1 (5 bases). CDR1 is SEHNR, CDR2 FQNEAQ, per germline (reference sequence). Trimming stripped 5 bases from V and 3 bases from J, with 10 bases between. The CDR3 spans 13 residues.

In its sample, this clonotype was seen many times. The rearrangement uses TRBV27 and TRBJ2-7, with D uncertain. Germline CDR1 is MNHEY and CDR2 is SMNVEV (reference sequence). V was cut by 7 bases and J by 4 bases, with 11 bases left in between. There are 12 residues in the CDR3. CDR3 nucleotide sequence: TGTGCCAGCACCAGCGACCTATACGAGCAGTACTTC. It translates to CASTSDLYEQYF.

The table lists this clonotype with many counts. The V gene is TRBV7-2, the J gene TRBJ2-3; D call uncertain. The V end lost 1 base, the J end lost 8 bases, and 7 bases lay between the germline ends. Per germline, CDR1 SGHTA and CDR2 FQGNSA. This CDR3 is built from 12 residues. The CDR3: CASSLVRSTQYF. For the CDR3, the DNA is TGTGCCAGCAGCTTAGTCCGGAGTACGCAGTATTTT.

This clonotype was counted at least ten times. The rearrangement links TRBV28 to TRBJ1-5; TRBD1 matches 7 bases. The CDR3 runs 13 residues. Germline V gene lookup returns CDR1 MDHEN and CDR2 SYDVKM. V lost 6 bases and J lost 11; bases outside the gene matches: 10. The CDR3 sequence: CASRGQGDFSQHF. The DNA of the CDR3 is TGTGCCAGCAGAGGGCAGGGGGATTTTTCCCAGCATTTT.

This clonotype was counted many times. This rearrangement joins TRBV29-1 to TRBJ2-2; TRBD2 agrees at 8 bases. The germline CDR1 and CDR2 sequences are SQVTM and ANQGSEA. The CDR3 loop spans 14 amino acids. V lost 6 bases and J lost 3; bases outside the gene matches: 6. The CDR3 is CSVSGGIDTGELFF. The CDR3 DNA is TGCAGCGTCTCGGGGGGGATCGACACCGGGGAGCTGTTTTTT.

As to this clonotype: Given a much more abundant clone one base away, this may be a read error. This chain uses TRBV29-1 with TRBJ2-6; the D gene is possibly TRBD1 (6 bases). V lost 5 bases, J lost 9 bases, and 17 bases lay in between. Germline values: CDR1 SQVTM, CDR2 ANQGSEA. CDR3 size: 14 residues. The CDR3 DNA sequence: TGCAGCGTTACCGGAAGGGGACATGACAACGTCCTGACTTTC. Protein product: CSVTGRGHDNVLTF.

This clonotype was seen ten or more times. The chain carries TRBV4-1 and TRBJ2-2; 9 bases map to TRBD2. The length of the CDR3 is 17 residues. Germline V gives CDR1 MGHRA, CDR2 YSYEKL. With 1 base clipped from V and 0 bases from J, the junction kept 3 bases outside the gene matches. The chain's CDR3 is CASSQGPSGTNTGELFF. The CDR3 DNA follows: TGCGCCAGCAGCCAAGGGCCTAGCGGGACGAACACCGGGGAGCTGTTTTTT.

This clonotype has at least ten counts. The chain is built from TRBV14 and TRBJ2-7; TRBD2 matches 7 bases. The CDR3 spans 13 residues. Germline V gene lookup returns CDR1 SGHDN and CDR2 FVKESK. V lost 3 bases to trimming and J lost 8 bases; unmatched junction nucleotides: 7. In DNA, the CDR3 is TGTGCCAGCAGCCATCCGGGAGGAACGAAGCAGTACTTC. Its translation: CASSHPGGTKQYF. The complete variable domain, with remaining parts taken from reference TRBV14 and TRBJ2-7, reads EAGVTQFPSHSVIEKGQTVTLRCDPISGHDNLYWYRRVMGKEIKFLLHFVKESKQDESGMPNNRFLAERTGGTYSTLKVQPAELEDSGVYFCASSHPGGTKQYFGPGTRLTVT.

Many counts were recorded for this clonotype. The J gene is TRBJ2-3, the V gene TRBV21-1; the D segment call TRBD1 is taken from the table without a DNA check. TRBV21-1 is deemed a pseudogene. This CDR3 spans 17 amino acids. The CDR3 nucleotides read TGTGCCAGCAGCAATCTGTCGGAGATCCAATGCACAGATACGCAGTATTTT. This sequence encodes CASSNLSEIQCTDTQYF.

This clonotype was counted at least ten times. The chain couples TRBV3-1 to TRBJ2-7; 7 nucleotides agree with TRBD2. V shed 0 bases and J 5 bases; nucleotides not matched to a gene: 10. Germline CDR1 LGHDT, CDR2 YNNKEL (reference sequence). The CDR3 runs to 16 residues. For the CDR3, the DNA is TGTGCCAGCAGCCAAGATTGGGGGGGGAGAGGGCACGAGCAGTACTTC. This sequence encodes CASSQDWGGRGHEQYF.

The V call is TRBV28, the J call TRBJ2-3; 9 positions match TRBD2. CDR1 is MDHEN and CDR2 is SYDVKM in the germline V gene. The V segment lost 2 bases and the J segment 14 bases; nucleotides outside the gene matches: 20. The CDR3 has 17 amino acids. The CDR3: CASSLAGGDSSTDTWYF. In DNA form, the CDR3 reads TGTGCCAGCAGTTTAGCGGGAGGGGATTCTAGCACAGATACGTGGTATTTT.

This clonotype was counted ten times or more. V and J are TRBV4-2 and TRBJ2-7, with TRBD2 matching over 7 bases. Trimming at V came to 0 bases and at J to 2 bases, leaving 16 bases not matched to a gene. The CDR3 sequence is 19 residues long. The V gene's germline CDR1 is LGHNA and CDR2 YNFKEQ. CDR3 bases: TGTGCCAGCAGCCAAGATGAAGCTTCTAGCGGAAGAGGGGCCTACGAGCAGTACTTC. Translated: CASSQDEASSGRGAYEQYF.

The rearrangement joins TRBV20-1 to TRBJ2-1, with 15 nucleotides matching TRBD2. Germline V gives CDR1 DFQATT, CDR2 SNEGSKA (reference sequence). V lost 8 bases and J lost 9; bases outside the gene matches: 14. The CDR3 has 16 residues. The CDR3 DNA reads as TGCAGTCTCAGGGGAGGGACTAGCGGGAGGTTGAGTGAGCAGTTCTTC. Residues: CSLRGGTSGRLSEQFF.

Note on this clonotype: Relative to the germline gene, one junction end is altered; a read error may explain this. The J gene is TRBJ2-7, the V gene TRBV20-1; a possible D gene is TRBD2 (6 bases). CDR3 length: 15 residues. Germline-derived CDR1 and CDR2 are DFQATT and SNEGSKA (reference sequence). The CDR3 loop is CSARPPGGRPYVQYF. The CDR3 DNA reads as TGCAGTGCTCGCCCTCCCGGGGGTAGGCCTTACGTGCAGTACTTC.

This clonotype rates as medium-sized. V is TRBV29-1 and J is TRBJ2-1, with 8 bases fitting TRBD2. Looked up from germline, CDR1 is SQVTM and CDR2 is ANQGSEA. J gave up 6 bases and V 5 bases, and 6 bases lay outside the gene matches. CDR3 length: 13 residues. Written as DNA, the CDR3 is TGCAGCGTTAGTCCTACTAGCGGCAATGAGCAGTTCTTC. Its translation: CSVSPTSGNEQFF.

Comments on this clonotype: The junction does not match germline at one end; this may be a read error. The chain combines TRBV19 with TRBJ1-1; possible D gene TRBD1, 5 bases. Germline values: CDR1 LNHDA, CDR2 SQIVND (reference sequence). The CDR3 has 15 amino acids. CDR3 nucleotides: TGTGCCAGTAGAGAGAAGGGGAATCTGGACACTGGAGCTTTCTTT. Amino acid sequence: CASREKGNLDTGAFF. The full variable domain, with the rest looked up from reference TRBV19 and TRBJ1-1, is DGGITQSPKYLFRKEGQNVTLSCEQNLNHDAMYWYRQDPGQGLRLIYYSQIVNDFQKGDIAEGYSVSREKKESFPLTVTSAQKNPTAFYLCASREKGNLDTGAFFGQGTRLTVV.

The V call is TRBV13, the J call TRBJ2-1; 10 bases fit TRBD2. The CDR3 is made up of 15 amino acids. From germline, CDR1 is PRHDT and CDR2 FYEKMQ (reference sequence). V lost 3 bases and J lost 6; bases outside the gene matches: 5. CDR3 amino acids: CASSFGLAEVNEQFF. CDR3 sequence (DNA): TGTGCCAGCAGCTTTGGACTAGCGGAGGTCAATGAGCAGTTCTTC.

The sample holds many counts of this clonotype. This CDR3 reads CASRGYIETQYF. CDR3 coding DNA: TGTGCCAGCAGGGGGTACATAGAGACCCAGTACTTC. The gene calls are TRBV6-1 and TRBJ2-5; D is unresolved. V shed 6 bases and J shed 4 bases, with 9 bases lying between them. Germline V gene sequence: CDR1 MNHNS, CDR2 SASEGT. The CDR3 contains 12 residues.

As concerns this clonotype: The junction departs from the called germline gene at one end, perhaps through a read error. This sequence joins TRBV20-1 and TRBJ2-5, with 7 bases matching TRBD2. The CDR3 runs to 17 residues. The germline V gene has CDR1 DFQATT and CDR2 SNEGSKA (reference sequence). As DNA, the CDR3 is TGCGGTGCTAGAGTGGCTAGGGGTTTTGCGGGAGAAGAGACCCAGTACTTC. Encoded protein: CGARVARGFAGEETQYF.

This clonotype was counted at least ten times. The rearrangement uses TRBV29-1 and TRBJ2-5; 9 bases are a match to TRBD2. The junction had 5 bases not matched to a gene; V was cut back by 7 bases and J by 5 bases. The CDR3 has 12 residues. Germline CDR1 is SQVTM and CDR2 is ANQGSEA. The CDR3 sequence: CSGSGRQETQYF. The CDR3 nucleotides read TGCAGCGGTAGCGGGAGACAGGAGACCCAGTACTTC.

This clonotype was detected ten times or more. The CDR3 is CASSSSTGNEQFF. The CDR3 DNA reads as TGCGCCAGCAGCTCCTCAACAGGGAATGAGCAGTTCTTC. The gene calls are TRBV5-1 and TRBJ2-1, with a weak D call TRBD1 (6 bases). The CDR3 loop spans 13 amino acids. Trimming stripped 3 bases from V and 7 bases from J, with 11 bases between. Germline V lookup: CDR1 SGHRS, CDR2 YFSETQ.

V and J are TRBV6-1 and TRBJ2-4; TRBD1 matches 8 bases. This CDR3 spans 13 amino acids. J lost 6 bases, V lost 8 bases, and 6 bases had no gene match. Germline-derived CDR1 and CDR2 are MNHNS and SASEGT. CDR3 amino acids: CASAGTGLNIQYF. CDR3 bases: TGTGCCAGCGCAGGGACAGGACTAAACATTCAGTACTTC.

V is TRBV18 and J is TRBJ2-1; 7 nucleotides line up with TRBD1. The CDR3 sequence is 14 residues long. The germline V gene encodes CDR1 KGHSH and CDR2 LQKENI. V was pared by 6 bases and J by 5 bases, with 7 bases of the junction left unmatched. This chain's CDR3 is CASSRTGVNNEQFF. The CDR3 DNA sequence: TGTGCCAGCTCCCGAACAGGGGTGAACAATGAGCAGTTCTTC. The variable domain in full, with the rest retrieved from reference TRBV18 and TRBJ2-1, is NAGVMQNPRHLVRRRGQEARLRCSPMKGHSHVYWYRQLPEEGLKFMVYLQKENIIDESGMPKERFSAEFPKEGPSILRIQQVVRGDSAAYFCASSRTGVNNEQFFGPGTRLTVL.

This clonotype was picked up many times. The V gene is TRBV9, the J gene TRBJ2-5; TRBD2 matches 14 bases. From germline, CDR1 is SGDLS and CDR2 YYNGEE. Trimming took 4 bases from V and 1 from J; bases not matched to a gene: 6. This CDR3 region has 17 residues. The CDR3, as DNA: TGTGCCAGCAGCCTGGGACTAGCGGGAGTTCGCCAAGAGACCCAGTACTTC. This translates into CASSLGLAGVRQETQYF.

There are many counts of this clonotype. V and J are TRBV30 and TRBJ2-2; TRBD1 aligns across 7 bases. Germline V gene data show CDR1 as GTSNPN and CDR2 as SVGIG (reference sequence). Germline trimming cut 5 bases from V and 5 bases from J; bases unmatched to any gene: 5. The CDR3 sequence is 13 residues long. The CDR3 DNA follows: TGTGCCTGGGAAACAGGGGTGACCGGGGAGCTGTTTTTT. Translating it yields CAWETGVTGELFF. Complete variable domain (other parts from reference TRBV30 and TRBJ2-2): SQTIHQWPATLVQPVGSPLSLECTVEGTSNPNLYWYRQAAGRGLQLLFYSVGIGQISSEVPQNLSASRPQDRQFILSSKKLLLSDSGFYLCAWETGVTGELFFGEGSRLTVL.

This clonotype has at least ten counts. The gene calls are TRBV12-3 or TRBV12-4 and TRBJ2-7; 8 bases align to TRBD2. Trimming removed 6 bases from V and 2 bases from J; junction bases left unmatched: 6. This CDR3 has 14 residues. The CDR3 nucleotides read TGTGCCAGCAGGCATAGCGGGATACCCTACGAGCAGTACTTC. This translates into CASRHSGIPYEQYF.

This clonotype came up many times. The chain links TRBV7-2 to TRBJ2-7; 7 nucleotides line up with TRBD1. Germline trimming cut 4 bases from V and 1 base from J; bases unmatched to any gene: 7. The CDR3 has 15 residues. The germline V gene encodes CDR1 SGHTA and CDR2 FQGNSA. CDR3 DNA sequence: TGTGCCAGCAGCTCCGACGGGACAGCTTCCTACGAGCAGTACTTC. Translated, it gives CASSSDGTASYEQYF. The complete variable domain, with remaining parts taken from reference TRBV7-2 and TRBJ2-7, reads GAGVSQSPSNKVTEKGKDVELRCDPISGHTALYWYRQSLGQGLEFLIYFQGNSAPDKSGLPSDRFSAERTGGSVSTLTIQRTQQEDSAVYLCASSSDGTASYEQYFGPGTRLTVT.